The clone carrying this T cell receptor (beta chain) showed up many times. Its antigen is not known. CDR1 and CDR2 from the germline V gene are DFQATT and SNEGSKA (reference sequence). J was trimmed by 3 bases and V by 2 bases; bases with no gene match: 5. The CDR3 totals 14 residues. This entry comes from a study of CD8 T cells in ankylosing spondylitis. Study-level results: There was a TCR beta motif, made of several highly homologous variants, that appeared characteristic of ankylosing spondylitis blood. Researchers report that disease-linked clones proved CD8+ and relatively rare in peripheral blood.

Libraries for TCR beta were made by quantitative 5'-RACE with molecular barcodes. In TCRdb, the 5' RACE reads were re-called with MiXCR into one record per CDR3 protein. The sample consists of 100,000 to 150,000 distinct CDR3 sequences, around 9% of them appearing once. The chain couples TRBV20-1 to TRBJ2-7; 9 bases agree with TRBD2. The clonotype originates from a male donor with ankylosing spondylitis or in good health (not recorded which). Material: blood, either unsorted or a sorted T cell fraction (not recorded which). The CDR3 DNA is TGCAGTGCTAGAATGGCTAGCGGGATCTACGAGCAGTACTTC. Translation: CSARMASGIYEQYF.